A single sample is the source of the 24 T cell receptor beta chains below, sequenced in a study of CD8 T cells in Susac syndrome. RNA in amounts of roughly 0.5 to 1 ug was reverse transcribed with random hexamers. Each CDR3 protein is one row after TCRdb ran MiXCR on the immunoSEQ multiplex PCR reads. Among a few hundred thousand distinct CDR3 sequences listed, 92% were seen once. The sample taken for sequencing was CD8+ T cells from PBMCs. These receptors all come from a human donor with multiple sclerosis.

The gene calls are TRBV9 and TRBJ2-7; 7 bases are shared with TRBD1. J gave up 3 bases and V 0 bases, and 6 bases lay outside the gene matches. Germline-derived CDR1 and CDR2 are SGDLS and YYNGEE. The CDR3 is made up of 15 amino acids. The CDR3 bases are TGTGCCAGCAGCGTAGAGGACAGGCCCCACTACGAGCAGTACTTC. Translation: CASSVEDRPHYEQYF.

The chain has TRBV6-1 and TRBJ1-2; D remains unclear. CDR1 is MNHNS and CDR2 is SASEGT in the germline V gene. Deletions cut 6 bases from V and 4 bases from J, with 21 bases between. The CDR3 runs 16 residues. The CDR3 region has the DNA TGTGCCAGCAGCTCCACCGGTTACGCGGAGGGCTATGGCTACACCTTC. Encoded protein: CASSSTGYAEGYGYTF.

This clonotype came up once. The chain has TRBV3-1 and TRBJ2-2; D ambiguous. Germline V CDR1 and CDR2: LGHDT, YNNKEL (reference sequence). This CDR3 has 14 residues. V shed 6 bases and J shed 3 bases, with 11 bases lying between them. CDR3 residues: CASSSSLYTGELFF. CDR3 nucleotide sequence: TGTGCCAGCAGTTCGTCCCTGTACACCGGGGAGCTGTTTTTT.

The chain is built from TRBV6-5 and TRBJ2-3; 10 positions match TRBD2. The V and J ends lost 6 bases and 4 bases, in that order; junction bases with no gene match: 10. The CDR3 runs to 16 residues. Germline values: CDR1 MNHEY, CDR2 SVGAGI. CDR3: CASRYAAGGNADTQYF. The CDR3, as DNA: TGTGCCAGCAGATACGCAGCGGGGGGGAATGCAGATACGCAGTATTTT.

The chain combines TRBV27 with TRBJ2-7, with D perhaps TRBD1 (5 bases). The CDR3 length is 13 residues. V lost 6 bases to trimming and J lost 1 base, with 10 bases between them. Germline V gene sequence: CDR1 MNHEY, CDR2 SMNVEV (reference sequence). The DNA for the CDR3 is TGTGCCAGCAGACCTACAGGTTCCTACGAGCAGTACTTC. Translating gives CASRPTGSYEQYF.

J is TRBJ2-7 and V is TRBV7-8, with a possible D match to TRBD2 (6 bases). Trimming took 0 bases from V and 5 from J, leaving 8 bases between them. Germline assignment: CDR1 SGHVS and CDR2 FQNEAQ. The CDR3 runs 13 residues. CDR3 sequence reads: CASSLARGDEQYF. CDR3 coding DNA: TGTGCCAGCAGCTTAGCGCGGGGTGACGAGCAGTACTTC.

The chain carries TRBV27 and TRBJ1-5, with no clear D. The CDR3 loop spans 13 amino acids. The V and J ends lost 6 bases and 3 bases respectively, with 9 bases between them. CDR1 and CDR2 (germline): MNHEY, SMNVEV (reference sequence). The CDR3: CASSVGFNQPQHF. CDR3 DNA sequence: TGTGCCAGCAGCGTCGGATTCAATCAGCCCCAGCATTTT.

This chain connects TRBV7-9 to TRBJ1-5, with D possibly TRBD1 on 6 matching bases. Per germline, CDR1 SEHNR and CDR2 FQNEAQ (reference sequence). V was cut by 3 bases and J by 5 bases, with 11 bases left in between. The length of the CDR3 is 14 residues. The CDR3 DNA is TGTGCCAGCAGCTTGGACAGCAACTATCAGCCCCAGCATTTT. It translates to CASSLDSNYQPQHF.

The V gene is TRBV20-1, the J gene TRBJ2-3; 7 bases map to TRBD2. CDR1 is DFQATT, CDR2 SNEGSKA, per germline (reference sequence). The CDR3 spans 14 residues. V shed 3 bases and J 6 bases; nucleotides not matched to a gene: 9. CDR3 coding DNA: TGCAGTGCTAGCTTGCGGCGGGAGCCCGATACGCAGTATTTT. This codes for CSASLRREPDTQYF.

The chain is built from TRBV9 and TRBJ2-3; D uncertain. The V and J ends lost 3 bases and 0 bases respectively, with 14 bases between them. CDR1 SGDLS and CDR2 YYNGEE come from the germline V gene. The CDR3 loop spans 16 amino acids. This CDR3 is CASSAEASASTDTQYF. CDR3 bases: TGTGCCAGCAGCGCCGAGGCAAGCGCTAGCACAGATACGCAGTATTTT.

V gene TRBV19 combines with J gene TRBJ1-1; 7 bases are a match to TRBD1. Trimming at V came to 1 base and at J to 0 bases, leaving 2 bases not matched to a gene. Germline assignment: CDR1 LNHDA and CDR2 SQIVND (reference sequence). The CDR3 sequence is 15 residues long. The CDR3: CASSIGQGMNTEAFF. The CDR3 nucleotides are TGTGCCAGTAGTATAGGACAGGGCATGAACACTGAAGCTTTCTTT. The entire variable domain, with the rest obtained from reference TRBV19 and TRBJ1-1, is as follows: DGGITQSPKYLFRKEGQNVTLSCEQNLNHDAMYWYRQDPGQGLRLIYYSQIVNDFQKGDIAEGYSVSREKKESFPLTVTSAQKNPTAFYLCASSIGQGMNTEAFFGQGTRLTVV.

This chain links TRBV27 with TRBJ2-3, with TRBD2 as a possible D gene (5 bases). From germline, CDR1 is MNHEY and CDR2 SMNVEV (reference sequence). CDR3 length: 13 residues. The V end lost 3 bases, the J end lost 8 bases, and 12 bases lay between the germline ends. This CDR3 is CASSFFLSGTQYF. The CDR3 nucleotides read TGTGCCAGCAGTTTTTTCCTCAGCGGTACGCAGTATTTT.

In DNA, the CDR3 is TGTGCCAGCAGTTTTGGCTCCGGGACAGTTCCCTACGAGCAGTACTTC. This sequence encodes CASSFGSGTVPYEQYF. The chain employs TRBV12-3 or TRBV12-4 and TRBJ2-7; 7 bases are shared with TRBD1. Trimming removed 3 bases from V and 2 bases from J; junction bases left unmatched: 10. This CDR3 has 16 residues.

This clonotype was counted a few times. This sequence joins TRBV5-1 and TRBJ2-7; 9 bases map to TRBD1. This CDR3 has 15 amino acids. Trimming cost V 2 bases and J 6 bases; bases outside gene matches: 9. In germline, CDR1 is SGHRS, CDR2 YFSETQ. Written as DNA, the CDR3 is TGCGCCAGCAGCTTTGGGGGGACAGGGTTACGCGAGCAGTACTTC. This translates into CASSFGGTGLREQYF.

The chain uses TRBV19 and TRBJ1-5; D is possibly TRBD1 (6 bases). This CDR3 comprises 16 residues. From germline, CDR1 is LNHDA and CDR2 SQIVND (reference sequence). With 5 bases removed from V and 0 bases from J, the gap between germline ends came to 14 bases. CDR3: CASSSRQGFSNQPQHF. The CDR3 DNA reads TGTGCCAGTAGTTCTAGGCAGGGGTTTAGCAATCAGCCCCAGCATTTT.

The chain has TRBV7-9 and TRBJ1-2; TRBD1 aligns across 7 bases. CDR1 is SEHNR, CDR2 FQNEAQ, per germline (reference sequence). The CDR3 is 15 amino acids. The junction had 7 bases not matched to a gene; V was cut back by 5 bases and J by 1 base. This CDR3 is CASSPPRDSNYGYTF. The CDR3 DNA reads TGTGCCAGCAGCCCTCCTCGGGACAGTAACTATGGCTACACCTTC.

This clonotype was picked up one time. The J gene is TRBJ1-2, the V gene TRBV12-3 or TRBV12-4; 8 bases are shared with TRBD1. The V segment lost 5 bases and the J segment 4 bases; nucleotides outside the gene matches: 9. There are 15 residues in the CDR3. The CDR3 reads CASSIGTGLPYGYTF. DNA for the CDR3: TGTGCCAGCAGTATTGGGACAGGATTACCCTATGGCTACACCTTC.

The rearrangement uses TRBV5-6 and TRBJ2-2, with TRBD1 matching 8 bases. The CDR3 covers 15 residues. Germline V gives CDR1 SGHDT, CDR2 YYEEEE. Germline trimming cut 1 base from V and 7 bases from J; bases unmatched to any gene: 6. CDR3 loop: CASSLSWTGIGELFF. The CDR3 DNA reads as TGTGCCAGCAGCTTGTCATGGACAGGGATCGGGGAGCTGTTTTTT.

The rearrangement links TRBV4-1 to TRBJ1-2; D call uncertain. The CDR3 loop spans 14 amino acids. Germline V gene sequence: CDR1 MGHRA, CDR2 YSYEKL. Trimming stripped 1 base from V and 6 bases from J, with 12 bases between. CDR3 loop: CASSQAPGGNGYTF. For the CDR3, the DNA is TGCGCCAGCAGCCAAGCCCCAGGAGGTAATGGCTACACCTTC.

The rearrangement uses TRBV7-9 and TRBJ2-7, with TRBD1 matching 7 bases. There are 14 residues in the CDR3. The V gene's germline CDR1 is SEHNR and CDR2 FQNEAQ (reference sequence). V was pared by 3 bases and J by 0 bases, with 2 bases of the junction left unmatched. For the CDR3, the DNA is TGTGCCAGCAGCTTGACAGGGTCCTCCTACGAGCAGTACTTC. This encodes CASSLTGSSYEQYF.

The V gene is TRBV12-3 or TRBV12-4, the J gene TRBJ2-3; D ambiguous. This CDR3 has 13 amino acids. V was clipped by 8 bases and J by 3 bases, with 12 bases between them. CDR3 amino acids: CASQTAITDTQYF. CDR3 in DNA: TGTGCCAGCCAGACGGCAATAACAGATACGCAGTATTTT.

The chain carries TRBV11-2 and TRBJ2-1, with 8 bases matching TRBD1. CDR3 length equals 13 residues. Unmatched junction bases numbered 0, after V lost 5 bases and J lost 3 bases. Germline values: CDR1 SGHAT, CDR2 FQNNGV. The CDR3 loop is CASSDRGYNEQFF. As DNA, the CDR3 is TGTGCCAGCAGCGACAGGGGCTACAATGAGCAGTTCTTC.

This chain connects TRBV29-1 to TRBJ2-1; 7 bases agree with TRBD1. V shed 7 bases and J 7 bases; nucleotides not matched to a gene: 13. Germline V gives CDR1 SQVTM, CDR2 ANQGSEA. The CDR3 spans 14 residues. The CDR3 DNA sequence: TGCAGCGCGTGGATTGCCGGGACAGAGAATGAGCAGTTCTTC. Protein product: CSAWIAGTENEQFF.

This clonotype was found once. The CDR3 is CASSEPRDSGSPLHF. DNA of the CDR3: TGTGCCAGCAGTGAACCCAGGGACAGCGGGTCACCCCTCCACTTT. The chain carries TRBV6-1 and TRBJ1-6; 7 nucleotides match TRBD1. The CDR3 extends over 15 amino acids. Germline values: CDR1 MNHNS, CDR2 SASEGT. V was clipped by 2 bases and J by 10 bases; unmatched bases: 8.